This TCR beta chain comes out of a study of tissue T cells after allogeneic stem cell transplantation. Whole-study results and caveats: Blood and spleen captured only part of the tissue TCR repertoire.

V was clipped by 5 bases and J by 0 bases, with 6 bases between them. The CDR3 length is 13 residues. Germline loops: CDR1 SNHLY, CDR2 FYNGKV (reference sequence). Documented time point: mouse harvest day 7 after allogeneic transplant. The graft held 10^6 splenic CD5+ T cells and 10^7 T-cell-depleted bone marrow cells. This mouse GVHD model was MHC-mismatched B6 to BALB/c, profiled day 7 or 14. Method: immunoSEQ multiplex PCR; TCRdb's copy keeps in-frame clones and lacks some. This sample has fewer than 7,500 clones, with around 50% found just once. Concerning this clone: Its antigen is not identified. The gene names given are mouse names. Coverage ceases 1 residue before the CDR3 finishes, and the germline J gene fills in the end.

The TCR was taken from a female BALB/c mouse given C57BL/6 T cells with graft-versus-host disease after an allogeneic hematopoietic cell transplant. What was sequenced was gut tissue. This chain connects TRBV3 to TRBJ2-5, with no clear D. CDR3 protein: CASSLLNQDTQYF. The sequenced CDR3 bases are TGTGCCAGCAGCCTGCTTAACCAAGACACCCAGTAC.